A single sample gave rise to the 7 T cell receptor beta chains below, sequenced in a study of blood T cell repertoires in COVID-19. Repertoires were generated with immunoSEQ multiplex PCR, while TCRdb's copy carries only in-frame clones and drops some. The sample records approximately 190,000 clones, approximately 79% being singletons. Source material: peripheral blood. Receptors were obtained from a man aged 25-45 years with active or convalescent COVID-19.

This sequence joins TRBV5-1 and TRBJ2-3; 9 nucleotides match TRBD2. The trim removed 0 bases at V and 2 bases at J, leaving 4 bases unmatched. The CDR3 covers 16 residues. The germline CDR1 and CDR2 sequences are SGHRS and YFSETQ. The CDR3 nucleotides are TGCGCCAGCAGCTTGGTTGCTAGCGGGGCCACAGATACGCAGTATTTT. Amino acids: CASSLVASGATDTQYF.

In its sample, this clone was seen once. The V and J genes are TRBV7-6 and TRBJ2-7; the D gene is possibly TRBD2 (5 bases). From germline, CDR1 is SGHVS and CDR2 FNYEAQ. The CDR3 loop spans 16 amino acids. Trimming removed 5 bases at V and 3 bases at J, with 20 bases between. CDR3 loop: CASSPGRSQAVYEQYV. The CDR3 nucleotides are TGTGCCAGCAGCCCAGGCCGGTCCCAAGCGGTCTACGAGCAGTACGTC.

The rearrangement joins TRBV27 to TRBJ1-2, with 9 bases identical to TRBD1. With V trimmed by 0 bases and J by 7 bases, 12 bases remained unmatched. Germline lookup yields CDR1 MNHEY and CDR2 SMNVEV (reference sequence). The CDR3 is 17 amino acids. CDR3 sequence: CASSLSAVGTGIAGYTF. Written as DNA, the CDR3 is TGTGCCAGCAGTTTATCAGCGGTTGGGACAGGGATTGCTGGCTACACCTTC.

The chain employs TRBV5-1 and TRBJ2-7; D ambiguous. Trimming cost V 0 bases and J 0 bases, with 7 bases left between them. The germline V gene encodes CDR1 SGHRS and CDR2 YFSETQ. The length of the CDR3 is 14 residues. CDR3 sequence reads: CASSLGPSSYEQYV. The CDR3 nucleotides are TGCGCCAGCAGCTTGGGTCCGAGCTCCTACGAGCAGTACGTC.

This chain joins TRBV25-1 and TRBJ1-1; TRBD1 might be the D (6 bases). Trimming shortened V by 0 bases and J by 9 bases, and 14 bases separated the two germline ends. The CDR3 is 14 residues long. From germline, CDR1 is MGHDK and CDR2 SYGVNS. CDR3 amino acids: CASSEYRGGIQAFF. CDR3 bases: TGTGCCAGCAGTGAATATAGGGGGGGTATTCAAGCTTTCTTT.

The CDR3 sequence is CASSPGVGGANVLTF. CDR3 coding DNA: TGCGCCAGCAGCCCGGGGGTTGGTGGGGCCAACGTCCTGACTTTC. This chain joins TRBV5-1 and TRBJ2-6; a weak D match, TRBD2 (6 bases). The CDR3 contains 15 residues. The germline V gene encodes CDR1 SGHRS and CDR2 YFSETQ. The V end was cut by 4 bases, the J end by 3 bases, with 11 bases between.

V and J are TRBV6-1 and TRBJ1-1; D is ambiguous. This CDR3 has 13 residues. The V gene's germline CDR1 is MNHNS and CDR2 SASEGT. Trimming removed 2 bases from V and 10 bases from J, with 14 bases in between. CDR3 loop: CASSESRQAGAFF. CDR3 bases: TGTGCCAGCAGTGAATCACGGCAGGCAGGAGCTTTCTTT.